This TCR beta chain was identified during a study of T-cell reconstitution after alpha-beta-depleted transplantation in children. With V trimmed by 6 bases and J by 7 bases, 8 bases remained unmatched. Germline V lookup: CDR1 SNHLY, CDR2 FYNNEI. CDR3 size: 15 residues. Researchers prepared the TCRbeta library using unique molecular identifiers, the study reports. One entry per CDR3 protein results from TCRdb running MiXCR on the PCR reads. The table records more than 85,000 distinct CDR3 sequences, 9% to 12% of them present only once. This clonotype was seen many times. The chain joins TRBV2 to TRBJ2-2; 10 positions match TRBD1. The sequence derives from a human donor who donated a stem cell graft to a child with acute lymphoblastic leukemia. Sequencing was performed on PBMCs from the stem cell graft donor, taken from the stem cell graft. CDR3 amino acids: CASSADRGQGGELFF. CDR3 nucleotide sequence: TGTGCCAGCAGCGCAGACAGGGGGCAAGGCGGGGAGCTGTTTTTT.